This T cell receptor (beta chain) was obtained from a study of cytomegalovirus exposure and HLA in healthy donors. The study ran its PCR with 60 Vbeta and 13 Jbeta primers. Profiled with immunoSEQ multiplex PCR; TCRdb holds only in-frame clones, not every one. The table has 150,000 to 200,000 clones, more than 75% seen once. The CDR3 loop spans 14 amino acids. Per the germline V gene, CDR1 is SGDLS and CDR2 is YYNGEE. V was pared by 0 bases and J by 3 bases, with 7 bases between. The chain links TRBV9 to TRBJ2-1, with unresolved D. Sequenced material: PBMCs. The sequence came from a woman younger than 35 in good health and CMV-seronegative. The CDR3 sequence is CASSVGQFYNEQFF. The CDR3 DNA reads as TGTGCCAGCAGCGTAGGACAATTCTACAATGAGCAGTTCTTC. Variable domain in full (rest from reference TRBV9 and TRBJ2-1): DSGVTQTPKHLITATGQRVTLRCSPRSGDLSVYWYQQSLDQGLQFLIQYYNGEERAKGNILERFSAQQFPDLHSELNLSSLELGDSALYFCASSVGQFYNEQFFGPGTRLTVL.